This T cell receptor beta chain was sequenced during a study of T cell responses to AZD1222 COVID-19 vaccine. Study findings and constraints: The peak T cell response came first, and repertoires were sampled only after it.

Germline assignment: CDR1 SNHLY and CDR2 FYNNEI. The CDR3 loop spans 12 amino acids. Trimming stripped 5 bases from V and 2 bases from J, with 7 bases between. Details on this clone: Its antigen remains unidentified.

Assay: immunoSEQ multiplex PCR; the TCRdb copy retains only in-frame clones and omits some. The table records 120,000 or so clones, about 87% of them present only once. The chain carries TRBV2 and TRBJ2-7; D is unresolved. The input for sequencing was peripheral blood, taken on day 0 of AZD1222 vaccination. The clonotype originates from an adult in good health. The CDR3 spells CASSSQTYEQYF. The CDR3 region has the DNA TGTGCCAGCAGTTCGCAGACCTACGAGCAGTACTTC.